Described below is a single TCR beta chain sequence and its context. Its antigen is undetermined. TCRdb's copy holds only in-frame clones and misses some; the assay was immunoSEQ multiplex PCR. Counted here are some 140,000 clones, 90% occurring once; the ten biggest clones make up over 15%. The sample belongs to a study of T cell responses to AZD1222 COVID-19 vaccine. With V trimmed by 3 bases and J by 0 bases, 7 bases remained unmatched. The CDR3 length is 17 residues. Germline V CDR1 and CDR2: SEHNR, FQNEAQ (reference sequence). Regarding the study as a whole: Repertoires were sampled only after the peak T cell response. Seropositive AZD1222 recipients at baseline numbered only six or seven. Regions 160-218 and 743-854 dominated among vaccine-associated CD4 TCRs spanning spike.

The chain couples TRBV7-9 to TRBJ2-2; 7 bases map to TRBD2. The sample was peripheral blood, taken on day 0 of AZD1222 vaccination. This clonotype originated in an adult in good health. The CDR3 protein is CASSFGLAASNTGELFF. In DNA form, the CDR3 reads TGTGCCAGCAGCTTTGGGCTAGCGGCCTCGAACACCGGGGAGCTGTTTTTT.